The present T cell receptor (beta chain) was sequenced within a study of blood T cell repertoires in COVID-19. Study-wide context: Donors in the United States, Italy and Spain gave samples during acute or convalescent COVID-19. The analysed material was cDNA or gDNA that came from T cells, B-cell-depleted T cells, or PBMCs.

Original handling: How many nucleated cells were present was estimated from reference gene primer amplification. Only in-frame clones appear in the TCRdb table, and some are missing; sequencing was by immunoSEQ multiplex PCR. V, J and clone size are those of that table, while D and trimming were read from the DNA. The sample has roughly 200,000 clones; under 90% are singletons. Germline lookup yields CDR1 SGHVS and CDR2 FQNEAQ. The CDR3 sequence is 17 residues long. Comments on this clone: At one end, the junction sequence differs from germline, possibly due to a read error.

The source is an elderly man with acute or convalescent COVID-19. Sequencing was performed on peripheral blood. The V gene is TRBV7-8, the J gene TRBJ2-1; 7 bases match TRBD2. CDR3 nucleotide sequence: TGTGCCAGCAGCCTAGCGGTCTTTTCCAGCTCCTACAATGAGCAGTTCTTC. Its protein product is CASSLAVFSSSYNEQFF.